These 17 T cell receptor beta chains were all obtained from the same sample, sequenced in a study of blood T cell repertoires in COVID-19. Repertoires were generated with immunoSEQ multiplex PCR, while TCRdb's copy carries only in-frame clones and drops some. The data contain approximately 230,000 clones, 65% to 90% of them singletons. The specimen was PBMCs or T cells enriched from blood (not recorded which). The receptors come from a man aged 35 to 55 who had recovered from COVID-19.

This chain uses TRBV7-8 with TRBJ1-5, with unresolved D. Trimming shortened V by 1 base and J by 4 bases, and 5 bases separated the two germline ends. The CDR3 runs to 13 residues. Germline CDR1 reads SGHVS; CDR2 reads FQNEAQ. Written as DNA, the CDR3 is TGTGCCAGCAGCTTAGTACGGAATCAGCCCCAGCATTTT. It translates to CASSLVRNQPQHF.

The J gene is TRBJ2-3, the V gene TRBV5-5; 10 positions match TRBD2. The CDR3 has 14 amino acids. J gave up 1 base and V 4 bases, and 0 bases lay outside the gene matches. Germline V gene sequence: CDR1 SGHKS, CDR2 YYEKEE (reference sequence). CDR3 sequence: CASSLAGGTDTQYF. For the CDR3, the DNA is TGTGCCAGCAGCCTAGCGGGGGGCACAGATACGCAGTATTTT.

The rearrangement joins TRBV5-4 to TRBJ1-1, with D unresolved. Germline V gives CDR1 SGHNT, CDR2 YYREEE (reference sequence). This CDR3 has 15 residues. V gave up 2 bases and J gave up 1 base, with 12 bases separating them. The CDR3 region is CASSFAGSSNTEAFF. In DNA form, the CDR3 reads TGTGCCAGCAGCTTCGCAGGATCTTCGAACACTGAAGCTTTCTTT.

The chain employs TRBV29-1 and TRBJ1-1; 8 bases match TRBD1. The length of the CDR3 is 16 residues. Germline V lookup: CDR1 SQVTM, CDR2 ANQGSEA. J was trimmed by 2 bases and V by 4 bases; bases with no gene match: 12. This chain's CDR3 is CSVGRTTGGVNTEAFF. The CDR3, as DNA: TGCAGCGTTGGGCGTACTACAGGGGGTGTAAACACTGAAGCTTTCTTT. Combining the CDR3 with reference TRBV29-1 and TRBJ1-1 gives the whole variable domain SAVISQKPSRDICQRGTSLTIQCQVDSQVTMMFWYRQQPGQSLTLIATANQGSEATYESGFVIDKFPISRPNLTFSTLTVSNMSPEDSSIYLCSVGRTTGGVNTEAFFGQGTRLTVV.

The chain employs TRBV5-1 and TRBJ1-1, with 7 bases lining up with TRBD1. Germline CDR1 and CDR2: SGHRS and YFSETQ. The J segment lost 0 bases and the V segment lost 4 bases, leaving 3 bases of the junction unmatched. This CDR3 region has 14 residues. The CDR3 loop is CASSNDRVNTEAFF. The DNA for the CDR3 is TGCGCCAGCAGCAATGACAGGGTGAACACTGAAGCTTTCTTT.

The rearrangement joins TRBV6-1 to TRBJ2-5, with D possibly matching TRBD1 (6 bases). The CDR3 is made up of 15 amino acids. Germline V gene data show CDR1 as MNHNS and CDR2 as SASEGT. V was pared by 1 base and J by 2 bases, with 11 bases between. The CDR3 coding sequence is TGTGCCAGCAGTGAAGTGGACAGCTGGCAAGAGACCCAGTACTTC. Translated: CASSEVDSWQETQYF.

The V and J genes are TRBV10-2 and TRBJ2-7; TRBD1 matches at 9 bases. The length of the CDR3 is 15 residues. CDR1 is WSHSY, CDR2 SAAADI, per germline. V lost 4 bases, J lost 1 base, and 5 bases stayed unmatched. CDR3 bases: TGCGCCAGCAGTGTCCCCGGGACAGGGTCCTACGAGCAGTACTTC. Translated: CASSVPGTGSYEQYF.

This clone was seen a handful of times. V and J are TRBV7-6 and TRBJ2-1, with 11 bases aligning to TRBD2. The CDR3 consists of 17 residues. J lost 8 bases, V lost 5 bases, and 14 bases had no gene match. Germline V CDR1 and CDR2: SGHVS, FNYEAQ. The CDR3 nucleotides are TGTGCCAGCAGCCGATCACCTAGCGGGGGGTATTTGGATGAGCAGTTCTTC. Translating it yields CASSRSPSGGYLDEQFF.

The CDR3 here is CASSGTDRRSYEQYF. In DNA form, the CDR3 reads TGTGCCAGTAGCGGGACCGACAGGAGATCCTACGAGCAGTACTTC. The J gene is TRBJ2-7, the V gene TRBV19; the D gene is possibly TRBD1 (6 bases). This CDR3 has 15 amino acids. The germline gives CDR1 LNHDA, CDR2 SQIVND (reference sequence). The V gene lost 6 bases and the J gene lost 1 base, with 16 bases spanning the gap.

The chain employs TRBV3-1 (or the pseudogene TRBV3-2) and TRBJ1-4; unclear D gene. CDR3 size: 16 residues. Between the trimmed V and J ends, which lost 4 bases and 3 bases, there was a span of 15 bases. Germline V gives CDR1 LGHDT, CDR2 YNNKEL (reference sequence). The CDR3 region has the DNA TGTGCCAGCAGCCCCAAGTGGTCCCAGGCTAATGAAAAACTGTTTTTT. This sequence encodes CASSPKWSQANEKLFF.

J is TRBJ2-6 and V is TRBV15; D remains ambiguous. V lost 3 bases, J lost 9 bases, and 15 bases lay in between. The CDR3 consists of 15 residues. Germline V gene data show CDR1 as LNHNV and CDR2 as YYDKDF (reference sequence). As DNA, the CDR3 is TGTGCCACCAGCAGCGCACTGGTTGGCGGCAACGTCCTGACTTTC. Its translation is CATSSALVGGNVLTF.

This clone has just one count. The chain links TRBV4-2 to TRBJ1-2, with D unresolved. Germline loops: CDR1 LGHNA, CDR2 YNFKEQ. V shed 3 bases and J shed 7 bases, with 21 bases lying between them. The CDR3 runs to 16 residues. The DNA of the CDR3 is TGTGCCAGCAGCCACCCTAGAAGGGAGGGTGACGGTGGCTACACCTTC. Amino acid sequence: CASSHPRREGDGGYTF.

The chain carries TRBV7-3 and TRBJ2-1; 9 positions agree with TRBD2. The germline gives CDR1 SGHTA, CDR2 FQGTGA. V lost 5 bases, J lost 6 bases, and 14 bases stayed unmatched. The CDR3 runs to 17 residues. DNA for the CDR3: TGTGCCAGCAGCACTACGCGGGGGGGAACTACCCCCAATGAGCAGTTCTTC. This codes for CASSTTRGGTTPNEQFF.

As for this clone: Its ends do not fully match the called genes, so a read error is possible. The rearrangement uses TRBV2 and TRBJ2-1, with 7 bases fitting TRBD1. Germline CDR1 SNHLY, CDR2 FYNNEI. The CDR3 spans 11 residues. DNA for the CDR3: TGTGCCAGCAGGGAAGACAGGGTGCAGTTCTTC. Its translation: CASREDRVQFF.

The rearrangement links TRBV18 to TRBJ1-3; D remains ambiguous. CDR1 is KGHSH, CDR2 LQKENI, per germline. V was clipped by 1 base and J by 0 bases, with 7 bases between them. The CDR3 spans 15 residues. The CDR3 reads CASSPQSDSGNTIYF. The CDR3 DNA follows: TGTGCCAGCTCACCACAGTCAGACTCTGGAAACACCATATATTTT.

The J gene is TRBJ2-5, the V gene TRBV2; 10 bases are shared with TRBD1. This CDR3 has 18 residues. CDR1 and CDR2 from the germline V gene are SNHLY and FYNNEI. With 5 bases clipped from V and 5 bases from J, the junction kept 17 bases outside the gene matches. The CDR3 coding sequence is TGTGCCAGCAGTCCCCCTCCGGGACAGGGGTCCCGGGAGGAGACCCAGTACTTC. Its protein product is CASSPPPGQGSREETQYF.

The V and J genes are TRBV10-2 and TRBJ1-1, with 7 bases fitting TRBD1. CDR1 is WSHSY and CDR2 is SAAADI in the germline V gene. V lost 5 bases and J lost 0; bases outside the gene matches: 9. The CDR3 is 16 residues long. The CDR3 spells CASSPITGEVNTEAFF. The CDR3 DNA follows: TGCGCCAGCAGTCCAATTACAGGGGAAGTGAACACTGAAGCTTTCTTT.